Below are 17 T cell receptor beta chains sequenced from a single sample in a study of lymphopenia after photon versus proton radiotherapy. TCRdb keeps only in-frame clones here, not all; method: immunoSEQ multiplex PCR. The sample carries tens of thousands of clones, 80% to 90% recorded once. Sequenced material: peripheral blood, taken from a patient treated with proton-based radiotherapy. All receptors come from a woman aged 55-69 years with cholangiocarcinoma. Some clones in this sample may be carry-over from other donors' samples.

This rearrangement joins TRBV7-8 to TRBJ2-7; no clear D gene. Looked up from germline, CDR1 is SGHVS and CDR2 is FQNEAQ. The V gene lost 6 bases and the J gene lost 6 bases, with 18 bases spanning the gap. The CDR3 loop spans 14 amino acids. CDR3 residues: CASRTIASGGEQYF. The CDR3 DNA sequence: TGTGCCAGCAGAACCATTGCCTCGGGTGGCGAGCAGTACTTC.

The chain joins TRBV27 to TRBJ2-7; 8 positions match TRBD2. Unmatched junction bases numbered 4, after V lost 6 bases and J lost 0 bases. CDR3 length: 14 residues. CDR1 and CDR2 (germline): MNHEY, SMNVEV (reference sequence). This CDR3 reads CASRGAGGSYEQYF. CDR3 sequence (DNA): TGTGCCAGCAGGGGGGCGGGGGGCTCCTACGAGCAGTACTTC.

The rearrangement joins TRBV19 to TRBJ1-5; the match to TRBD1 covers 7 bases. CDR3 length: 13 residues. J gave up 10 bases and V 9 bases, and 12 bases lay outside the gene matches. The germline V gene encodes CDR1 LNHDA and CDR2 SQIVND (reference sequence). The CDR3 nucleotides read TGTGCCAGCATCCGGGACAGTGGGGCACCCCAGCATTTT. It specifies CASIRDSGAPQHF.

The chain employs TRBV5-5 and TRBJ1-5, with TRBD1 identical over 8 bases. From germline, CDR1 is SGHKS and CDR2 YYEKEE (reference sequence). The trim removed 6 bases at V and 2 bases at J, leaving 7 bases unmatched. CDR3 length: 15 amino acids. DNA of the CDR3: TGTGCCAGCAACATTCAGGGGGCCGGCAATCAGCCCCAGCATTTT. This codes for CASNIQGAGNQPQHF. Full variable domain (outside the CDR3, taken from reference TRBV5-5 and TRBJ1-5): DAGVTQSPTHLIKTRGQQVTLRCSPISGHKSVSWYQQVLGQGPQFIFQYYEKEERGRGNFPDRFSARQFPNYSSELNVNALLLGDSALYLCASNIQGAGNQPQHFGDGTRLSIL.

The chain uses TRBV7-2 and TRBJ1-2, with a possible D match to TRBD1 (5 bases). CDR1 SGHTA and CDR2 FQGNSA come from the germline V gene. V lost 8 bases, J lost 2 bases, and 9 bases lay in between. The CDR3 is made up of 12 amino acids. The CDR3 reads CASGARNYGYTF. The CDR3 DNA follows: TGTGCCAGCGGGGCCCGGAACTATGGCTACACCTTC.

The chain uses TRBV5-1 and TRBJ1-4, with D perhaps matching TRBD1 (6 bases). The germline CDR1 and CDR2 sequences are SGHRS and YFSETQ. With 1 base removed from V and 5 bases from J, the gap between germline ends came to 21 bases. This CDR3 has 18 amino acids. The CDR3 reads CASSLLATGRAQNEKLFF. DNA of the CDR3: TGCGCCAGCAGCTTGCTGGCGACAGGAAGGGCCCAGAATGAAAAACTGTTTTTT.

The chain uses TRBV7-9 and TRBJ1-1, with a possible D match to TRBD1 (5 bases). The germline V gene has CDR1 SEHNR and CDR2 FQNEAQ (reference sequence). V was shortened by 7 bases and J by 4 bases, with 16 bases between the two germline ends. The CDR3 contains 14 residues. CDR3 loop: CASIGWGGLTEAFF. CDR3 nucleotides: TGTGCCAGCATCGGATGGGGGGGTCTCACTGAAGCTTTCTTT.

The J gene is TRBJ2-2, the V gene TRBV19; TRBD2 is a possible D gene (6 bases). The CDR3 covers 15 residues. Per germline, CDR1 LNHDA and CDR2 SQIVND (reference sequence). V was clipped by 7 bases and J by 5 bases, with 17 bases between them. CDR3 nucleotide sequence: TGTGCCAGTATTAGGCAGGGCGCGGGAACCGGGGAGCTGTTTTTT. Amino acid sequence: CASIRQGAGTGELFF.

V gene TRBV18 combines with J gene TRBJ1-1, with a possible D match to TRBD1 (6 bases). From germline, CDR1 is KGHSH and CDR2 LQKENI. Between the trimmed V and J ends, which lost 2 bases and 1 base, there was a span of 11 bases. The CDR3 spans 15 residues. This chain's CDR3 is CASSPTYRENTEAFF. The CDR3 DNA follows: TGTGCCAGCTCACCAACTTACAGGGAGAACACTGAAGCTTTCTTT.

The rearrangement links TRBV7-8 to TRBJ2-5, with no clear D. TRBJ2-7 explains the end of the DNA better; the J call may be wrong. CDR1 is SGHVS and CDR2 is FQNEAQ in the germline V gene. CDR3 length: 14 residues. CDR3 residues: CASSFLANSYEQYF. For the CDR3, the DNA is TGTGCCAGCAGCTTTCTCGCGAACTCCTACGAGCAGTACTTC.

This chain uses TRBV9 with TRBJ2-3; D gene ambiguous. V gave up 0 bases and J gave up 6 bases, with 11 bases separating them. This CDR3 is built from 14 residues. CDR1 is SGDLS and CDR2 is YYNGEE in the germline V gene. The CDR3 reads CASSVVSSEDTQYF. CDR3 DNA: TGTGCCAGCAGCGTAGTGAGCAGTGAGGATACGCAGTATTTT.

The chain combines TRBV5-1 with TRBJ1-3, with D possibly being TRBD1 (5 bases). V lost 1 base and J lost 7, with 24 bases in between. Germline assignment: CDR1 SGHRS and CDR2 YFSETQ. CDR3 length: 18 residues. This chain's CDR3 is CASSLFPPAGKRANTIYF. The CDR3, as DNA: TGCGCCAGCAGCTTGTTCCCTCCCGCAGGGAAAAGGGCGAACACCATATATTTT.

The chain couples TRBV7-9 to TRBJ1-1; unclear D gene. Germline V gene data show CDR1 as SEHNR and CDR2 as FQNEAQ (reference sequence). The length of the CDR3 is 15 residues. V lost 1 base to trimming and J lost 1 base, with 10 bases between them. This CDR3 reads CASSLGSARNTEAFF. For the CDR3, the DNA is TGTGCCAGCAGCTTAGGCTCGGCGCGGAACACTGAAGCTTTCTTT.

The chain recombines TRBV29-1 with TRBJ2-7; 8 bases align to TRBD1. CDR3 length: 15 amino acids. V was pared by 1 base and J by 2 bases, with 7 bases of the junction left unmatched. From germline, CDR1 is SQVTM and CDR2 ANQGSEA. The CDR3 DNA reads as TGCAGCGTTGAAGTGGGGAACAGGGGGGCCTACGAGCAGTACTTC. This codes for CSVEVGNRGAYEQYF.

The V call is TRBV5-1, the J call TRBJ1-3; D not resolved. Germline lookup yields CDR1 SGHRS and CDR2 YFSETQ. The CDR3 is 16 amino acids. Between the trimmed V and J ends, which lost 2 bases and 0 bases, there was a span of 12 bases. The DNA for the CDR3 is TGCGCCAGCAGCTTTAGCTCCTCGAGCTCTGGAAACACCATATATTTT. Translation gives CASSFSSSSSGNTIYF.

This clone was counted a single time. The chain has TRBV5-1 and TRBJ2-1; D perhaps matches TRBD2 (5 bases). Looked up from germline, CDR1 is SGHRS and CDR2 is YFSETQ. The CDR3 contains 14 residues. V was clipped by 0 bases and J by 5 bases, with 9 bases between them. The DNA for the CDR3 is TGCGCCAGCAGCTTGGGCTACGGGGACAATGAGCAGTTCTTC. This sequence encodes CASSLGYGDNEQFF.

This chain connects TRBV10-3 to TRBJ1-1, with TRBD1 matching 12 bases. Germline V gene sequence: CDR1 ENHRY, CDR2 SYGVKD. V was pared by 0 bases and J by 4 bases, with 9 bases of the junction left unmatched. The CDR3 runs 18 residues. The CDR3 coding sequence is TGTGCCATCAGTGAGTCGACCGGGACAGGGGGCCCGGGCACTGAAGCTTTCTTT. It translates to CAISESTGTGGPGTEAFF.